This record covers a single T cell receptor (beta chain). Germline-derived CDR1 and CDR2 are SGHVS and FQNEAQ. This CDR3 is built from 19 residues. The V segment lost 5 bases and the J segment 0 bases; nucleotides outside the gene matches: 8. This record comes from a study of shared T cell receptors in the human thymus. Sequencing used immunoSEQ multiplex PCR; TCRdb keeps in-frame clones, though not all of them. The table lists some 700,000 clones, more than 75% of them singletons, with over 0.008% in the top ten. These data were also filed under a second study, of human thymus T cells.

The sequence was obtained from a boy in the first two years of life with a congenital heart defect. The sample comprised thymocytes. This chain links TRBV7-8 with TRBJ2-2, with 14 bases fitting TRBD2. This chain's CDR3 is CASSPTGTSGSPNTGELFF. The CDR3 coding sequence is TGTGCCAGCAGCCCCACCGGGACTAGCGGGAGCCCGAACACCGGGGAGCTGTTTTTT.